This T cell receptor beta chain was captured in a study of blood T cells in healthy people across ages. A second 7 to 11 cycle PCR used barcoded and J-beta primers. Each CDR3 protein is one row after TCRdb ran MiXCR on the 5' RACE reads. The sample has 800,000 or so distinct CDR3 sequences, around a quarter seen once; the top ten hold roughly 3.8%. The CDR3 is made up of 15 amino acids. The V and J ends lost 4 bases and 2 bases, in that order; junction bases with no gene match: 4. Germline CDR1 DFQATT, CDR2 SNEGSKA (reference sequence). These data also formed part of another study, on T cells of mothers and their children.

J is TRBJ2-3 and V is TRBV20-1; 12 bases line up with TRBD2. Sequenced sample: blood. The origin of this receptor is a boy younger than 18 in good health. CDR3 sequence (DNA): TGCAGTGCTACGGGACTAGCGGGCTCCACAGATACGCAGTATTTT. It encodes CSATGLAGSTDTQYF.